Shown below are 9 T cell receptor beta chains from a single sample sequenced in a study of T cell repertoires in cytomegalovirus infection. TCRdb used MiXCR to reprocess the reads, holding one entry per CDR3 protein. The sample lists about 140,000 distinct CDR3 sequences, under 8.5% occurring once. Material for sequencing was PBMCs. Receptors originate from a human donor in good health (CMV status not recorded). Some clones in this sample may be carry-over from other donors' samples.

This clonotype was counted at least ten times. The chain couples TRBV6-2 or TRBV6-3 to TRBJ2-1, with 13 bases identical to TRBD2. Germline CDR1 is MNHEY and CDR2 is SVGEGT. The J segment lost 7 bases and the V segment lost 0 bases, leaving 9 bases of the junction unmatched. The CDR3 has 18 residues. CDR3 sequence reads: CASSYSSTSGGAVNEQFF. The CDR3 DNA is TGTGCCAGCAGTTACTCGTCCACTAGCGGGGGGGCAGTAAATGAGCAGTTCTTC.

Only a few counts were recorded for this clonotype. This chain connects TRBV20-1 to TRBJ2-7, with TRBD1 matching over 9 bases. This CDR3 is 14 amino acids long. Looked up from germline, CDR1 is DFQATT and CDR2 is SNEGSKA (reference sequence). J lost 3 bases, V lost 6 bases, and 9 bases had no gene match. This CDR3 reads CSASPGQGLYEQYF. The CDR3 DNA reads as TGCAGTGCATCTCCGGGACAGGGACTCTACGAGCAGTACTTC.

DNA of the CDR3: TGTGCCAGCACAATGGACGGCAGCTCTGGAAACACCATATATTTT. This codes for CASTMDGSSGNTIYF. The chain joins TRBV7-2 to TRBJ1-3; D is uncertain. Trimming took off 7 bases at V and 0 bases at J, with 13 bases between the two ends. The CDR3 is 15 residues long. Per germline, CDR1 SGHTA and CDR2 FQGNSA.

This clonotype was observed at least ten times. The chain has TRBV7-8 and TRBJ2-7; D is uncertain. The CDR3 runs to 13 residues. Germline V CDR1 and CDR2: SGHVS, FQNEAQ. Between the trimmed V and J ends, which lost 3 bases and 6 bases, there was a span of 12 bases. The CDR3 DNA follows: TGTGCCAGCAGCTTTCTGAACCGCGGCGAGCAGTACTTC. Residues: CASSFLNRGEQYF.

This clonotype was detected only a few times. This rearrangement joins TRBV19 to TRBJ1-1; D may be TRBD1 (6 bases). CDR1 and CDR2 from the germline V gene are LNHDA and SQIVND (reference sequence). V gave up 4 bases and J gave up 4 bases, with 7 bases separating them. This CDR3 contains 12 residues. In nucleotides, the CDR3 is TGTGCCAGTAGTAGGGGGCTCACTGAAGCTTTCTTT. Amino acids: CASSRGLTEAFF.

This clonotype was detected only once. The chain carries TRBV7-3 and TRBJ2-7, with 14 positions matching TRBD2. The CDR3 runs to 14 residues. Germline V CDR1 and CDR2: SGHTA, FQGTGA. V shed 5 bases and J 5 bases; nucleotides not matched to a gene: 2. This CDR3 is CASSRGLAGDEQYF. The CDR3 bases are TGTGCCAGCAGCCGGGGACTAGCGGGGGACGAGCAGTACTTC. Using reference TRBV7-3 and TRBJ2-7 for the parts outside the CDR3, the full variable domain is GAGVSQTPSNKVTEKGKYVELRCDPISGHTALYWYRQSLGQGPEFLIYFQGTGAADDSGLPNDRFFAVRPEGSVSTLKIQRTERGDSAVYLCASSRGLAGDEQYFGPGTRLTVT.

This clonotype occurred many times. This chain links TRBV12-3 or TRBV12-4 with TRBJ2-2; TRBD2 aligns across 8 bases. CDR3 length equals 17 residues. Trimming cost V 3 bases and J 2 bases; bases outside gene matches: 8. The CDR3 DNA is TGTGCCAGCAGTTTTTTCGCGGGGGGCGTAAACACCGGGGAGCTGTTTTTT. Translation gives CASSFFAGGVNTGELFF.

This clonotype was seen repeatedly, ten times or more. The chain joins TRBV7-2 to TRBJ1-2; D unclear. Germline assignment: CDR1 SGHTA and CDR2 FQGNSA. The CDR3 is 14 amino acids. The V and J ends lost 6 bases and 4 bases respectively, with 15 bases between them. CDR3 residues: CASSSGWSGYGYTF. The CDR3 nucleotides are TGTGCCAGCAGTTCGGGATGGAGTGGCTATGGCTACACCTTC.

J is TRBJ2-1 and V is TRBV4-2, with 7 bases identical to TRBD2. Per the germline V gene, CDR1 is LGHNA and CDR2 is YNFKEQ. With 1 base clipped from V and 7 bases from J, the junction kept 7 bases outside the gene matches. The CDR3 consists of 15 residues. This chain's CDR3 is CASSQASGLGNEQFF. The CDR3 DNA sequence: TGTGCCAGCAGCCAAGCGTCAGGACTAGGAAATGAGCAGTTCTTC.